Presented here are 16 T cell receptor beta chains from one specimen sequenced in a study of Ad26.COV2.S vaccination and SARS-CoV-2 variants. Treatment noted: over 15 received Ad26.COV2.S at low or high dose, single or two shots; about 5 received placebo; per-sample allocation not given. Samples came from day 63 after the first vaccine or placebo injection. Clones were sequenced by immunoSEQ multiplex PCR, and TCRdb holds only the in-frame ones, with some missing. The sample lists roughly 420,000 clones, about 91% occurring once. This specimen consisted of peripheral blood, obtained in a trial of Ad26.COV2.S vaccine versus placebo. The receptors stem from a person aged 18-65 years who received the Ad26.COV2.S COVID-19 vaccine or a placebo.

J is TRBJ2-3 and V is TRBV7-9, with a weak D call TRBD2 (6 bases). Germline V CDR1 and CDR2: SEHNR, FQNEAQ (reference sequence). There are 14 residues in the CDR3. The V end was cut by 2 bases, the J end by 8 bases, with 14 bases between. CDR3 loop: CASSLWPAGGTQYF. The CDR3 coding sequence is TGTGCCAGCAGCTTATGGCCAGCCGGGGGTACGCAGTATTTT. Filled out from reference TRBV7-9 and TRBJ2-3, the complete variable domain reads DTGVSQNPRHKITKRGQNVTFRCDPISEHNRLYWYRQTLGQGPEFLTYFQNEAQLEKSRLLSDRFSAERPKGSFSTLEIQRTEQGDSAMYLCASSLWPAGGTQYFGPGTRLTVL.

The J gene is TRBJ1-4, the V gene TRBV7-9; no clear D. The CDR3 totals 16 residues. Germline loops: CDR1 SEHNR, CDR2 FQNEAQ (reference sequence). With 0 bases removed from V and 8 bases from J, the gap between germline ends came to 16 bases. CDR3 coding DNA: TGTGCCAGCAGCTTAGCGCAGGCTGGGTTCGGCGAAAAACTGTTTTTT. It specifies CASSLAQAGFGEKLFF.

The rearrangement uses TRBV5-8 and TRBJ2-2; no clear D. The V gene lost 0 bases and the J gene lost 1 base, with 4 bases spanning the gap. The germline gives CDR1 SGHTS, CDR2 YDEGEE. CDR3 length equals 14 residues. The CDR3 region is CASSLVQNTGELFF. The CDR3 nucleotides are TGTGCCAGCAGCTTGGTACAGAACACCGGGGAGCTGTTTTTT.

The CDR3 nucleotides read TGTGCCACCAGCAGAGATCTAAGGGGAAACACCATATATTTT. Residues: CATSRDLRGNTIYF. The chain carries TRBV15 and TRBJ1-3; D not resolved. The V gene lost 0 bases and the J gene lost 4 bases, with 7 bases spanning the gap. This CDR3 spans 14 amino acids. From germline, CDR1 is LNHNV and CDR2 YYDKDF (reference sequence).

V usage is TRBV15 and J usage is TRBJ2-1; no clear D gene. The germline V gene has CDR1 LNHNV and CDR2 YYDKDF (reference sequence). This CDR3 has 16 residues. Trimming cost V 0 bases and J 0 bases, with 9 bases left between them. The CDR3 region is CATSRDRSSSYNEQFF. The CDR3 nucleotides are TGTGCCACCAGCAGAGATCGGAGTAGCTCCTACAATGAGCAGTTCTTC.

The chain combines TRBV29-1 with TRBJ1-1, with a tentative D call TRBD1 (6 bases). Per the germline V gene, CDR1 is SQVTM and CDR2 is ANQGSEA. The CDR3 totals 14 residues. Trimming took 2 bases from V and 6 from J, leaving 16 bases between them. CDR3 amino acids: CSVESAGADAEAFF. The DNA of the CDR3 is TGCAGCGTTGAAAGTGCGGGGGCGGATGCTGAAGCTTTCTTT.

In this sample, this clone turned up once. The J gene is TRBJ1-3, the V gene TRBV19; no definite D call. The CDR3 runs 15 residues. Germline values: CDR1 LNHDA, CDR2 SQIVND (reference sequence). V was shortened by 5 bases and J by 0 bases, with 11 bases between the two germline ends. CDR3 DNA sequence: TGTGCCAGTAGTCCCTCCGGGTTCTCTGGAAACACCATATATTTT. Its protein product is CASSPSGFSGNTIYF.

This clone was picked up a small number of times. This chain uses TRBV11-3 with TRBJ2-3; 10 positions agree with TRBD2. V gave up 9 bases and J gave up 4 bases; unmatched junction bases: 7. The CDR3 runs to 14 residues. Germline loops: CDR1 SGHNT, CDR2 YENEEA. The DNA for the CDR3 is TGTGCCAGTGCCAAAGCGGGAGGGGCAGATACGCAGTATTTT. Translated, it gives CASAKAGGADTQYF.

The V and J genes are TRBV5-1 and TRBJ2-1, with D perhaps assigned TRBD1 or TRBD2 (5 bases each). V was trimmed by 4 bases and J by 10 bases, leaving 15 bases between them. The V gene's germline CDR1 is SGHRS and CDR2 YFSETQ. This CDR3 has 13 amino acids. The CDR3 here is CASSKGTAGEQFF. The CDR3 bases are TGCGCCAGCAGCAAGGGGACGGCCGGCGAGCAGTTCTTC.

The chain combines TRBV19 with TRBJ2-2; D tentatively reads TRBD1 or TRBD2 (5 bases each). Trimming took off 7 bases at V and 5 bases at J, with 23 bases between the two ends. The CDR3 has 17 residues. CDR1 LNHDA and CDR2 SQIVND come from the germline V gene (reference sequence). The CDR3 loop is CASIPRIPWGITGELFF. The CDR3 bases are TGTGCCAGTATCCCGCGGATACCTTGGGGGATAACCGGGGAGCTGTTTTTT. Full variable domain (rest looked up from reference TRBV19 and TRBJ2-2): DGGITQSPKYLFRKEGQNVTLSCEQNLNHDAMYWYRQDPGQGLRLIYYSQIVNDFQKGDIAEGYSVSREKKESFPLTVTSAQKNPTAFYLCASIPRIPWGITGELFFGEGSRLTVL.

This rearrangement joins TRBV3-1 (or the pseudogene TRBV3-2) to TRBJ1-5; 7 bases align to TRBD1. This CDR3 spans 16 amino acids. Germline assignment: CDR1 LGHDT and CDR2 YNNKEL (reference sequence). V lost 1 base to trimming and J lost 7 bases; unmatched junction nucleotides: 10. The CDR3 sequence is CASSQGYAGGKQPQHF. DNA of the CDR3: TGTGCCAGCAGCCAAGGGTATGCAGGGGGGAAGCAGCCCCAGCATTTT.

This chain links TRBV6-5 with TRBJ2-4; D remains ambiguous. The CDR3 loop spans 15 amino acids. V lost 2 bases, J lost 6 bases, and 14 bases lay in between. The germline CDR1 and CDR2 sequences are MNHEY and SVGAGI. CDR3 nucleotide sequence: TGTGCCAGCAGTTACCCGACCCCCGGCGGAAACATTCAGTACTTC. Protein sequence: CASSYPTPGGNIQYF.

The V call is TRBV29-1, the J call TRBJ1-1, with 10 bases lining up with TRBD1. This CDR3 is 13 amino acids long. The ends lost 7 bases at V and 4 bases at J; junction bases unmatched: 6. The germline gives CDR1 SQVTM, CDR2 ANQGSEA. CDR3 DNA: TGCAGCGCGGGACAGGGGTCCGCCACTGAAGCTTTCTTT. Its translation: CSAGQGSATEAFF. The variable domain in full, completed from reference TRBV29-1 and TRBJ1-1, reads SAVISQKPSRDICQRGTSLTIQCQVDSQVTMMFWYRQQPGQSLTLIATANQGSEATYESGFVIDKFPISRPNLTFSTLTVSNMSPEDSSIYLCSAGQGSATEAFFGQGTRLTVV.

The chain has TRBV6-5 and TRBJ1-2; D is uncertain. The CDR3 has 11 residues. Germline-derived CDR1 and CDR2 are MNHEY and SVGAGI. The V end was cut by 4 bases, the J end by 8 bases, with 8 bases between. CDR3 sequence reads: CASSSAGGYTF. The CDR3, as DNA: TGTGCCAGCAGTTCGGCTGGGGGCTACACCTTC.

V and J are TRBV7-2 and TRBJ2-1, with 9 bases aligning to TRBD2. With 6 bases clipped from V and 5 bases from J, the junction kept 11 bases outside the gene matches. The CDR3 consists of 16 residues. CDR1 is SGHTA, CDR2 FQGNSA, per germline. As DNA, the CDR3 is TGTGCCAGCAGTTATAACAGCGGGAGGTACCACAATGAGCAGTTCTTC. Translating it yields CASSYNSGRYHNEQFF.

The chain employs TRBV21-1 and TRBJ2-1; the D segment call TRBD1 is taken from the table without a DNA check. TRBV21-1 is termed a pseudogene. There are 18 residues in the CDR3. The CDR3 region has the DNA TGTGCCAGCAGCCTCCTCAGGAACCGGGACAGAGGAAAGGATGAGCAGTTCTTC. This translates into CASSLLRNRDRGKDEQFF.